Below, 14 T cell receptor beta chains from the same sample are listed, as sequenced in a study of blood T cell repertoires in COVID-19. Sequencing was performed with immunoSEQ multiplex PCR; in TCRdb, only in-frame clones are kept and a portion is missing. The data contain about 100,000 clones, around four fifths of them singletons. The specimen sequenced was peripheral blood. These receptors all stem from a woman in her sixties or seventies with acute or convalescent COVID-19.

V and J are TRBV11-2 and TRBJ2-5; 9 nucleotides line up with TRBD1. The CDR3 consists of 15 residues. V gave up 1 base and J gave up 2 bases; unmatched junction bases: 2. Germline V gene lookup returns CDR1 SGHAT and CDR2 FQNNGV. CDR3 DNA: TGTGCCAGCAGCTTAGGGGACAGGGAACAAGAGACCCAGTACTTC. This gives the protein CASSLGDREQETQYF.

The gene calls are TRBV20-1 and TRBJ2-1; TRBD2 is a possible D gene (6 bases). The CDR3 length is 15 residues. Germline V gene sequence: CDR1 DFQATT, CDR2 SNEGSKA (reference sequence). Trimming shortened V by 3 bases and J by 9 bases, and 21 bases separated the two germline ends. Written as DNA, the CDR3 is TGCAGTGCTAGTTCCCGGGGGACGCTCGTCGGTGAGCAGTTCTTC. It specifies CSASSRGTLVGEQFF.

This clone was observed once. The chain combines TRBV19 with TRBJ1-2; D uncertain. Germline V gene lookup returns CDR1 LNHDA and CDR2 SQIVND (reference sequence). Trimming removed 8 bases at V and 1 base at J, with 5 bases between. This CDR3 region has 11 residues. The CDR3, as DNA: TGTGCCAGTCATTTTAACTATGGCTACACCTTC. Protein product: CASHFNYGYTF.

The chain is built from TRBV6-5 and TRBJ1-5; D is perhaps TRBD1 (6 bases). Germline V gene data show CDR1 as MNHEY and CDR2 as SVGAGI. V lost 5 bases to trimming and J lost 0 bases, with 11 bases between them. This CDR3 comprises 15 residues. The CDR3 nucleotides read TGTGCCAGCAGTAAGGGGGGGAATAGCAATCAGCCCCAGCATTTT. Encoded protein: CASSKGGNSNQPQHF.

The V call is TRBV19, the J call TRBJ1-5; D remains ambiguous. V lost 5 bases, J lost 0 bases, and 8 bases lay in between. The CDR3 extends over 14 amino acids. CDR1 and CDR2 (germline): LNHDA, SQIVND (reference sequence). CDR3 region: CASSLSLSNQPQHF. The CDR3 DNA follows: TGTGCCAGTAGTTTGTCACTTAGCAATCAGCCCCAGCATTTT.

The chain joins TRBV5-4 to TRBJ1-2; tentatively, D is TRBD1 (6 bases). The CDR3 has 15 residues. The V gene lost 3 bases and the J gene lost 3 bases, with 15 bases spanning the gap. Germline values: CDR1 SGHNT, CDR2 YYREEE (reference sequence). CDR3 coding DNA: TGTGCCAGCAGCTCCATGACAGGATCTGACTATGGCTACACCTTC. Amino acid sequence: CASSSMTGSDYGYTF.

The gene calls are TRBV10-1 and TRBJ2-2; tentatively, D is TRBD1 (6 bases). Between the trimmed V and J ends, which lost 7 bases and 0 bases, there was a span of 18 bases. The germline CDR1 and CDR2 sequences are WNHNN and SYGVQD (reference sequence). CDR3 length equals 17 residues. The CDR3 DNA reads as TGCGCCAGCAATGGGACAAAATATCACGCGAACACCGGGGAGCTGTTTTTT. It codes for CASNGTKYHANTGELFF.

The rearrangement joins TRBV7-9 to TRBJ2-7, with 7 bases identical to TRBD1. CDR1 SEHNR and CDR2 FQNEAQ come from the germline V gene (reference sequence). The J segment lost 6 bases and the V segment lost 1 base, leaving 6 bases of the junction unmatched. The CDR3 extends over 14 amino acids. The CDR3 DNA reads TGTGCCAGCAGCTTAGAGGGACAGACCTCCGAGCAGTACTTC. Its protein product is CASSLEGQTSEQYF.

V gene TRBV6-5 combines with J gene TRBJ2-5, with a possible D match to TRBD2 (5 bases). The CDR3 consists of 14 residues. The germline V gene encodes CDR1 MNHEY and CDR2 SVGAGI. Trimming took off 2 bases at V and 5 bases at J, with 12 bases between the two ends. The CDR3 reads CASSYRRGGETQYF. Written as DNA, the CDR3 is TGTGCCAGCAGTTACCGGCGAGGCGGGGAGACCCAGTACTTC.

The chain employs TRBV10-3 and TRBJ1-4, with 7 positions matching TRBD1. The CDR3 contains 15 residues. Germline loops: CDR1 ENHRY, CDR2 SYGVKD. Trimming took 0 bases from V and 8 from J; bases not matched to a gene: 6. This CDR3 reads CAISESRGGAEKLFF. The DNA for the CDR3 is TGTGCCATCAGTGAGTCGAGAGGGGGCGCGGAAAAACTGTTTTTT.

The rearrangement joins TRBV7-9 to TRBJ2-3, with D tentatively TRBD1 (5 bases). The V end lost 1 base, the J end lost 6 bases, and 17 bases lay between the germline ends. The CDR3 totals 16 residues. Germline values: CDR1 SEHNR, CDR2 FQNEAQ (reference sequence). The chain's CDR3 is CASSLGAGMGSDTQYF. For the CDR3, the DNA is TGTGCCAGCAGCTTAGGGGCAGGGATGGGATCCGATACGCAGTATTTT.

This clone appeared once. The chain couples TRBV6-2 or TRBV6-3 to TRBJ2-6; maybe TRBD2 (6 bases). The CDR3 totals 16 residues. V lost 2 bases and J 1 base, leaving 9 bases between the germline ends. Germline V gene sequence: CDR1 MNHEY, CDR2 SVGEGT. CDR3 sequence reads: CASSYLGRSGANVLTF. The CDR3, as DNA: TGTGCCAGCAGTTACCTGGGGAGGTCTGGGGCCAACGTCCTGACTTTC.

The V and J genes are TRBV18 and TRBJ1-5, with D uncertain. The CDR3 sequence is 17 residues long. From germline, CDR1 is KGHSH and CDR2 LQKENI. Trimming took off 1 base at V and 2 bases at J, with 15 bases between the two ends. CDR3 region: CASSPLSPYQGNQPQHF. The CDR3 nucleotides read TGTGCCAGCTCACCACTATCCCCGTACCAGGGCAATCAGCCCCAGCATTTT.

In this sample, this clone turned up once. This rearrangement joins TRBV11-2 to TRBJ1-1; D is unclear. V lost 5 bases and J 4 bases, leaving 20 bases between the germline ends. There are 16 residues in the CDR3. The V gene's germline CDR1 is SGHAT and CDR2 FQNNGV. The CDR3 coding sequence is TGTGCCAGCAGCGACCCCGGGGAAAATCGGGGCACTGAAGCTTTCTTT. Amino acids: CASSDPGENRGTEAFF.